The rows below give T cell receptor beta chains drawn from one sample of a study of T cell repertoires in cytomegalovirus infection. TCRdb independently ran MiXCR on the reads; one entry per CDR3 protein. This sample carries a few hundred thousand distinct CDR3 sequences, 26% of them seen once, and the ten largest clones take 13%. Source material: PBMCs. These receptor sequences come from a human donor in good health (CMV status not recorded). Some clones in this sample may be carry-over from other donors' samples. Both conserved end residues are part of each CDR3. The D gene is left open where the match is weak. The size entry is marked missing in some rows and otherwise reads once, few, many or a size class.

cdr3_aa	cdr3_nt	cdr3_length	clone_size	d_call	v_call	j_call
CAIRDPRGSNEKLFF	TGTGCCATCAGGGATCCGCGGGGGTCTAATGAAAAACTGTTTTTT	15	-	-	TRBV10-3	TRBJ1-4
CREGRAYNEQFF	TGTCGTGAGGGGAGAGCATACAATGAGCAGTTCTTC	12	few	-	TRBV13	TRBJ2-1
CASSQEDRAAYNEQFF	TGCGCCAGCAGCCAAGAGGACAGGGCGGCCTACAATGAGCAGTTCTTC	16	-	TRBD1	TRBV4-3	TRBJ2-1
CATSDRTSGSSTGELFF	TGTGCCACCAGTGATCGGACTAGCGGGAGTTCCACCGGGGAGCTGTTTTTT	17	few	TRBD2	TRBV24-1	TRBJ2-2
CASSLEWGSLGF	TGTGCCAGCAGCTTAGAATGGGGCAGCCTTGGGTTC	12	-	-	TRBV11-2	TRBJ2-7
CASSLDFTGNTIYF	TGTGCCAGCAGCTTAGACTTCACTGGAAACACCATATATTTT	14	few	-	TRBV11-2	TRBJ1-3
CASSQDGAGRDYGYTF	TGCGCCAGCAGCCAAGACGGAGCGGGGAGGGACTATGGCTACACCTTC	16	-	-	TRBV4-1	TRBJ1-2
CASSLFISNQPQHF	TGTGCCAGCAGCTTGTTCATTAGCAATCAGCCCCAGCATTTT	14	-	-	TRBV5-6	TRBJ1-5
CASSPASRTGELFF	TGTGCCAGCAGCCCTGCGTCGAGAACCGGGGAGCTGTTTTTT	14	many	-	TRBV11-2	TRBJ2-2
CASGRTGPVNEQFF	TGTGCCAGCGGTAGGACGGGACCCGTCAATGAGCAGTTCTTC	14	-	-	TRBV28	TRBJ2-1
CASSNGMNQPQHF	TGTGCCAGCAGTAACGGAATGAATCAGCCCCAGCATTTT	13	-	-	TRBV6-2/TRBV6-3	TRBJ1-5
CASSGGSQETQYF	TGTGCCAGCAGTGGCGGGAGTCAGGAGACCCAGTACTTC	13	few	TRBD2	TRBV6-6	TRBJ2-5
CASSLAPGQGVGNTIYF	TGTGCCAGCAGCTTAGCACCGGGACAGGGGGTCGGAAACACCATATATTTT	17	few	TRBD1	TRBV7-2	TRBJ1-3
CASSHRVGVSYEQYF	TGTGCCAGCAGCCACAGGGTGGGGGTGAGCTACGAGCAGTACTTC	15	many	-	TRBV7-9	TRBJ2-7
CASSSSRQGGNQPQHF	TGTGCCAGCAGCTCCTCCAGACAGGGAGGCAATCAGCCCCAGCATTTT	16	many	TRBD1	TRBV7-2	TRBJ1-5
CSARGVGGQPQHF	TGCAGTGCCAGGGGTGTGGGGGGTCAGCCCCAGCATTTT	13	few	-	TRBV20-1	TRBJ1-5
CASTNREGGYGYTF	TGTGCCAGCACGAATAGGGAGGGCGGCTATGGCTACACCTTC	14	-	-	TRBV12-3/TRBV12-4	TRBJ1-2
CASSTVSTGGETQYF	TGTGCCAGTAGTACGGTGTCAACAGGGGGAGAGACCCAGTACTTC	15	few	TRBD1	TRBV19	TRBJ2-5
CASSYLTGELFF	TGTGCCAGCAGTTACTTGACCGGGGAGCTGTTTTTT	12	many	-	TRBV6-5	TRBJ2-2
CATMTAMNTEAFF	TGTGCCACCATGACAGCTATGAACACTGAAGCTTTCTTT	13	-	-	TRBV19	TRBJ1-1
CASNPTTGDYGYTF	TGTGCCAGCAATCCTACGACAGGGGACTATGGCTACACCTTC	14	-	TRBD1	TRBV5-4	TRBJ1-2
CASSQSLGGFQETQYF	TGCGCCAGCAGCCAATCGTTAGGGGGCTTCCAAGAGACCCAGTACTTC	16	-	TRBD1	TRBV4-1	TRBJ2-5
CASSPTKVTEAFF	TGTGCCAGCAGTCCTACTAAGGTCACTGAAGCTTTCTTT	13	-	-	TRBV12-3/TRBV12-4	TRBJ1-1
CSVAPYMNTEAFF	TGCAGCGTTGCCCCATACATGAACACTGAAGCTTTCTTT	13	-	-	TRBV29-1	TRBJ1-1
CAVGRGYNSPLHF	TGTGCCGTTGGGAGGGGCTATAATTCACCCCTCCACTTT	13	-	-	TRBV27	TRBJ1-6